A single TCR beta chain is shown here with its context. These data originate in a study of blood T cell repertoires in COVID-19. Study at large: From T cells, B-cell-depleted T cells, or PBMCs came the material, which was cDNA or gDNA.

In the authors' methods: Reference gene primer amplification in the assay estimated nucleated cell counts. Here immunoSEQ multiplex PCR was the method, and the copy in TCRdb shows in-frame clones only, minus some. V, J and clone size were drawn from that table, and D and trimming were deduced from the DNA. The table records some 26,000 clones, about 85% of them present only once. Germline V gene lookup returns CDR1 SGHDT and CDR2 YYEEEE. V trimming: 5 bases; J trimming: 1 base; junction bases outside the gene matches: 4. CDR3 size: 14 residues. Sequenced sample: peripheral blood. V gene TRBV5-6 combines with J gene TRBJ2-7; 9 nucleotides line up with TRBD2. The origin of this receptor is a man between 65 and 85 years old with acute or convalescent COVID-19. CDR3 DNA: TGTGCCAGCAGGGGGACTAGCTATTCCTACGAGCAGTACTTC. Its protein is CASRGTSYSYEQYF.